This record covers a single T cell receptor beta chain. This entry is derived from a study of T cell responses to AZD1222 COVID-19 vaccine. CDR1 is SNHLY, CDR2 FYNNEI, per germline. CDR3 length: 13 residues. Trimming left V 6 bases short and J 4 bases short, with 12 bases between. Measured with immunoSEQ multiplex PCR; TCRdb has only the in-frame clones, and not every one. The sample lists approximately 75,000 clones, around 86% occurring once. The sample consisted of peripheral blood, taken 28 days after the second AZD1222 dose. The V and J genes are TRBV2 and TRBJ1-2; D may be TRBD1 (5 bases). This receptor was obtained from an adult who received the AZD1222 COVID-19 vaccine. The CDR3 DNA is TGTGCCAGCAGGGTAGACAGCCGCTATGGCTACACCTTC. As protein: CASRVDSRYGYTF.